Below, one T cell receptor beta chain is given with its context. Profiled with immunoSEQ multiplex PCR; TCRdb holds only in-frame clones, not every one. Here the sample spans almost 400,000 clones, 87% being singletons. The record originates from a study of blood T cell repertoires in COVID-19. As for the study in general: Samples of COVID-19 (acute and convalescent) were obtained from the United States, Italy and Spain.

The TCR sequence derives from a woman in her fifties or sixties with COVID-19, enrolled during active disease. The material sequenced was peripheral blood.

The CDR3 nucleotides are TGTGCCAGCAGGGTAGCGGGGGGGCCAGTGCAGTACTTC. Amino acids: CASRVAGGPVQYF. This chain links TRBV28 with TRBJ2-7, with TRBD2 matching over 11 bases. Germline-derived CDR1 and CDR2 are MDHEN and SYDVKM. The CDR3 has 13 amino acids. Trimming took 6 bases from V and 9 from J; bases not matched to a gene: 7.